These T cell receptor beta chains were read from a single sample in a study of naive and memory T cell subsets. TCRdb reanalysed the UMI-ligation and nested PCR reads using MiXCR and keeps one entry per CDR3 protein. The profile covers tens of thousands of distinct CDR3 sequences, with roughly 15% appearing a single time and around 20% taken by the ten largest. The sample comprised effector memory CD4+ T cells from blood. These receptors were collected from a human donor in good health. Both conserved end residues are part of each CDR3. A D gene is named only where the DNA matches it firmly. A clone size is listed for some rows: how often the clone was seen (once, few, many), or a class if it is expanded.

d_gene,j_gene,abundance,v_gene,CDR3aa,CDR3nt
TRBD1,TRBJ2-2,few,TRBV7-3,CASSLGQGVGELFF,TGTGCCAGCAGCCTCGGACAGGGAGTCGGGGAGCTGTTTTTT
.,TRBJ2-7,many,TRBV14,CASSQFYEQYF,TGTGCCAGCAGCCAGTTCTACGAGCAGTACTTC
TRBD2,TRBJ2-1,many,TRBV3-1,CASSRSGRAVNEQFF,TGTGCCAGCAGTCGAAGCGGGAGGGCCGTAAATGAGCAGTTCTTC
TRBD2,TRBJ2-5,many,TRBV5-1,CASSLAGLAGGETQYF,TGCGCCAGCAGCTTGGCCGGACTAGCGGGAGGAGAGACCCAGTACTTC
.,TRBJ2-3,medium-sized,TRBV6-1,CASSEQGLGFFIDTQYF,TGTGCCAGCAGTGAACAGGGCCTGGGATTTTTCATCGATACGCAGTATTTT
TRBD2,TRBJ2-7,many,TRBV20-1,CSAIGTSGEYEQYF,TGCAGTGCCATTGGGACTAGCGGGGAATACGAGCAGTACTTC
TRBD1,TRBJ2-3,few,TRBV2,CASSERGTGVRDTQYF,TGTGCCAGCAGTGAGAGGGGGACAGGGGTTCGAGATACGCAGTATTTT
.,TRBJ2-7,few,TRBV5-4,CASSIPGLGSYEQYF,TGTGCCAGCAGCATACCGGGACTGGGTTCCTACGAGCAGTACTTC
TRBD2,TRBJ2-4,.,TRBV10-3,CAISESSGRAAGNIQYF,TGTGCCATCAGTGAGTCTAGCGGGAGGGCCGCCGGAAACATTCAGTACTTC
.,TRBJ1-5,few,TRBV30,CAWSVNRARQPQHF,TGTGCCTGGAGTGTAAATAGGGCCCGCCAGCCCCAGCATTTT
TRBD1,TRBJ1-2,.,TRBV10-3,CAISEGTGGSYGYTF,TGTGCCATCAGCGAAGGGACAGGGGGCAGCTATGGCTACACCTTC
.,TRBJ2-5,few,TRBV2,CASSEGRLGSQTQYF,TGTGCCAGCAGTGAAGGGAGACTAGGGTCACAGACCCAGTACTTC
.,TRBJ2-6,medium-sized,TRBV3-1,CASSFMAGANVLTF,TGTGCCAGCAGCTTCATGGCTGGGGCCAACGTCCTGACTTTC
TRBD1,TRBJ1-6,.,TRBV2,CASRGRDSDNSPLHF,TGTGCCAGCAGGGGTAGGGACAGCGATAATTCACCCCTCCACTTT
TRBD2,TRBJ2-5,.,TRBV28,CASSRLAVQETQYF,TGTGCCAGCAGTCGACTAGCGGTCCAAGAGACCCAGTACTTC
.,TRBJ2-5,many,TRBV4-1,CASSPRQIQETQYF,TGCGCCAGCAGCCCCCGGCAGATACAAGAGACCCAGTACTTC
TRBD2,TRBJ2-1,few,TRBV5-1,CASSGNAGGGSDEQFF,TGCGCCAGCAGCGGAAACGCGGGAGGTGGGTCCGATGAGCAGTTCTTC
.,TRBJ1-1,.,TRBV18,CASSGGANTEAFF,TGTGCCAGCTCAGGGGGCGCGAACACTGAAGCTTTCTTT
.,TRBJ2-7,.,TRBV14,CASSPRVNYEQYF,TGTGCCAGCAGCCCCCGGGTGAACTACGAGCAGTACTTC
TRBD1,TRBJ2-1,many,TRBV24-1,CATSDPTGGHEQFF,TGTGCCACCAGTGACCCGACAGGGGGCCATGAGCAGTTCTTC
TRBD2,TRBJ2-3,many,TRBV7-2,CASSWSSGITDTQYF,TGTGCCAGCAGCTGGTCTAGCGGGATCACAGATACGCAGTATTTT
.,TRBJ2-1,few,TRBV14,CASSKQTPYGNEQFF,TGTGCCAGCAGCAAACAGACCCCCTATGGGAATGAGCAGTTCTTC
.,TRBJ2-2,many,TRBV20-1,CSARGLAGELFF,TGCAGTGCTAGAGGACTAGCCGGGGAGCTGTTTTTT
.,TRBJ2-3,large,TRBV4-2,CASSRLPKSTDTQYF,TGTGCCAGCAGCCGCCTACCGAAAAGCACAGATACGCAGTATTTT
.,TRBJ1-4,.,TRBV5-5,CASSWPTGSSYGEKLFF,TGTGCCAGCAGCTGGCCAACAGGATCCAGCTACGGTGAAAAACTGTTTTTT
.,TRBJ2-7,few,TRBV20-1,CSARSRDWPYEQYF,TGCAGTGCTAGAAGCCGGGACTGGCCCTACGAGCAGTACTTC
TRBD1,TRBJ2-5,.,TRBV20-1,CSVFRPGGETQYF,TGCAGTGTGTTTCGTCCAGGGGGAGAGACCCAGTACTTC
.,TRBJ2-5,.,TRBV9,CASSVEIQETQYF,TGTGCCAGCAGCGTTGAGATTCAAGAGACCCAGTACTTC
.,TRBJ2-3,few,TRBV19,CASSIAGVIDTQYF,TGTGCCAGTAGTATAGCGGGAGTAATAGATACGCAGTATTTT
TRBD1,TRBJ2-1,many,TRBV7-2,CASSTDRGLGNEQFF,TGTGCCAGCAGCACAGACAGGGGGCTGGGTAATGAGCAGTTCTTC
.,TRBJ2-3,many,TRBV18,CASSPQRTGNTQYF,TGTGCCAGCTCACCCCAGAGGACTGGCAATACGCAGTATTTT
TRBD2,TRBJ2-5,few,TRBV12-3/TRBV12-4,CASSPSSGKGRGTQYF,TGTGCCAGCAGTCCCTCTAGCGGGAAAGGTCGGGGGACCCAGTACTTC
TRBD2,TRBJ2-2,.,TRBV4-3,CASSQSGRAFTGELFF,TGCGCCAGCAGCCAAAGTGGGAGGGCCTTCACCGGGGAGCTGTTTTTT
.,TRBJ2-7,few,TRBV21-1,CASSKKVGSDEQYF,TGTGCCAGCAGCAAAAAAGTTGGATCAGACGAGCAGTACTTC
TRBD2,TRBJ2-7,.,TRBV5-1,CASSPSILAGGSNEQYF,TGCGCCAGCAGCCCATCAATTCTAGCGGGAGGAAGCAACGAGCAGTACTTC
.,TRBJ2-1,.,TRBV3-1,CASSQGNGWKFF,TGTGCCAGCAGCCAAGGAAATGGCTGGAAGTTCTTC
TRBD1,TRBJ2-7,.,TRBV28,CASSFVRGRVGEQYF,TGTGCCAGCAGTTTTGTCAGGGGGCGAGTTGGCGAGCAGTACTTC